The 23 T cell receptor beta chains listed next were all sequenced from one sample in a study of blood T cell repertoires in COVID-19. Assay: immunoSEQ multiplex PCR; the TCRdb copy retains only in-frame clones and omits some. The sample consists of hundreds of thousands of clones, roughly 90% of them appearing once. Sequenced sample: peripheral blood. The receptors come from a man in his late teens or twenties with active or convalescent COVID-19.

In DNA, the CDR3 is TGTGCCATCAGCCCCGGGACAGCTTCCTATGGCTACACCTTC. Amino acids: CAISPGTASYGYTF. This chain uses TRBV10-3 with TRBJ1-2; 7 nucleotides agree with TRBD1. Losses at the gene ends were 6 bases for V and 4 bases for J; bases not matched to a gene: 8. The CDR3 has 14 residues. In germline, CDR1 is ENHRY, CDR2 SYGVKD.

This clone was found a few times. The J gene is TRBJ1-6, the V gene TRBV7-2; 8 bases fit TRBD1. V gave up 6 bases and J gave up 1 base; unmatched junction bases: 2. Germline V gene data show CDR1 as SGHTA and CDR2 as FQGNSA. The CDR3 length is 15 residues. CDR3 in amino acids: CASSDRGSYNSPLHF. The CDR3 DNA is TGTGCCAGCAGTGACAGGGGTTCCTATAATTCACCCCTCCACTTT.

This chain joins TRBV27 and TRBJ1-2, with 8 positions matching TRBD1. The CDR3 is 13 residues long. Germline values: CDR1 MNHEY, CDR2 SMNVEV (reference sequence). The J segment lost 2 bases and the V segment lost 7 bases, leaving 3 bases of the junction unmatched. The CDR3 sequence is CASTQGANYGYTF. The CDR3 nucleotides are TGTGCCAGCACCCAGGGGGCGAACTATGGCTACACCTTC.

The CDR3, as DNA: TGTGCCAGCAGGGGAGGTAAAACTTTCTTT. It specifies CASRGGKTFF. The chain links TRBV2 to TRBJ1-1; D remains unclear. V lost 6 bases to trimming and J lost 12 bases, with 11 bases between them. The CDR3 contains 10 residues. The germline V gene has CDR1 SNHLY and CDR2 FYNNEI.

This clone was observed a few times. The V call is TRBV4-2, the J call TRBJ2-7; D is uncertain. V was shortened by 3 bases and J by 0 bases, with 15 bases between the two germline ends. Germline values: CDR1 LGHNA, CDR2 YNFKEQ. CDR3 length: 16 amino acids. The CDR3 protein is CASSHQQQPSSYEQYF. In nucleotides, the CDR3 is TGTGCCAGCAGCCACCAACAGCAGCCGAGCTCCTACGAGCAGTACTTC.

The chain combines TRBV27 with TRBJ1-5, with D possibly matching TRBD1 (6 bases). Deletions cut 1 base from V and 3 bases from J, with 10 bases between. The CDR3 is 15 amino acids. Germline V gene data show CDR1 as MNHEY and CDR2 as SMNVEV (reference sequence). The chain's CDR3 is CASSLFRGANQPQHF. CDR3 DNA sequence: TGTGCCAGCAGTTTATTCCGGGGGGCCAATCAGCCCCAGCATTTT.

The rearrangement uses TRBV6-2 or TRBV6-3 and TRBJ2-7; D uncertain. V lost 0 bases and J lost 3, with 3 bases in between. Germline CDR1 MNHEY, CDR2 SVGEGT. The CDR3 sequence is 12 residues long. CDR3 bases: TGTGCCAGCAGTTACTCCTTCTACGAGCAGTACTTC. Translated: CASSYSFYEQYF.

The chain employs TRBV7-2 and TRBJ1-2, with 11 bases lining up with TRBD1. The CDR3 has 15 residues. With 5 bases clipped from V and 2 bases from J, the junction kept 4 bases outside the gene matches. Germline-derived CDR1 and CDR2 are SGHTA and FQGNSA. Written as DNA, the CDR3 is TGTGCCAGCAGCACGGGACAGGGGGAGAACTATGGCTACACCTTC. Its protein is CASSTGQGENYGYTF. Looking up the rest from reference TRBV7-2 and TRBJ1-2 gives the full variable domain: GAGVSQSPSNKVTEKGKDVELRCDPISGHTALYWYRQSLGQGLEFLIYFQGNSAPDKSGLPSDRFSAERTGGSVSTLTIQRTQQEDSAVYLCASSTGQGENYGYTFGSGTRLTVV.

For this clone: Other DNA sequences in the sample encode the same CDR3. The rearrangement joins TRBV7-2 to TRBJ1-6; D perhaps matches TRBD1 (6 bases). CDR1 SGHTA and CDR2 FQGNSA come from the germline V gene. V was cut by 3 bases and J by 6 bases, with 6 bases left in between. CDR3 length equals 13 residues. The CDR3 spells CASSLDSNSPLHF. The CDR3 DNA reads as TGTGCCAGCAGCTTGGACAGTAATTCACCCCTCCACTTT. Variable domain in full (rest from reference TRBV7-2 and TRBJ1-6): GAGVSQSPSNKVTEKGKDVELRCDPISGHTALYWYRQSLGQGLEFLIYFQGNSAPDKSGLPSDRFSAERTGGSVSTLTIQRTQQEDSAVYLCASSLDSNSPLHFGNGTRLTVT.

This sequence joins TRBV4-1 and TRBJ2-7; a possible D gene is TRBD1 (6 bases). The ends were cut back, 1 base at V and 3 bases at J, with 13 bases in the middle. The germline gives CDR1 MGHRA, CDR2 YSYEKL. This CDR3 is 15 amino acids long. This chain's CDR3 is CASSQVVTGNYEQYF. The CDR3 region has the DNA TGCGCCAGCAGCCAAGTGGTAACAGGGAACTACGAGCAGTACTTC.

J is TRBJ1-2 and V is TRBV5-1; weak D call: TRBD1 (5 bases). The CDR3 contains 17 residues. The V and J ends lost 5 bases and 0 bases respectively, with 20 bases between them. Germline assignment: CDR1 SGHRS and CDR2 YFSETQ. This CDR3 reads CASRHQQDPAANYGYTF. The DNA for the CDR3 is TGCGCCAGCAGACATCAACAGGACCCCGCCGCTAACTATGGCTACACCTTC.

The rearrangement joins TRBV14 to TRBJ2-7; perhaps TRBD2 as D (5 bases). The V and J ends lost 4 bases and 7 bases respectively, with 11 bases between them. This CDR3 comprises 12 residues. The germline V gene has CDR1 SGHDN and CDR2 FVKESK. The CDR3 DNA follows: TGTGCCAGCAGCCCCACTAGGGTAGAGCAGTACTTC. It specifies CASSPTRVEQYF.

The chain carries TRBV7-3 and TRBJ1-1; a possible D gene is TRBD1 (6 bases). The CDR3 spans 15 residues. The V end was cut by 1 base, the J end by 4 bases, with 13 bases between. Per the germline V gene, CDR1 is SGHTA and CDR2 is FQGTGA. This CDR3 is CASSLIRRGGTEAFF. CDR3 in DNA: TGTGCCAGCAGCTTAATCCGGAGGGGGGGCACTGAAGCTTTCTTT.

This clone was seen a single time. This chain joins TRBV15 and TRBJ2-5; 8 nucleotides align to TRBD2. J was trimmed by 8 bases and V by 3 bases; bases with no gene match: 8. From germline, CDR1 is LNHNV and CDR2 YYDKDF (reference sequence). The CDR3 is 14 amino acids. The CDR3 region is CATSSSGDHPTQYF. The CDR3 DNA reads as TGTGCCACCAGCAGTAGCGGGGACCACCCCACCCAGTACTTC. The full variable domain, with the rest looked up from reference TRBV15 and TRBJ2-5, is DAMVIQNPRYQVTQFGKPVTLSCSQTLNHNVMYWYQQKSSQAPKLLFHYYDKDFNNEADTPDNFQSRRPNTSFCFLDIRSPGLGDTAMYLCATSSSGDHPTQYFGPGTRLLVL.

This chain connects TRBV10-1 to TRBJ2-1, with 9 bases that match TRBD2. V shed 4 bases, J shed 7 bases, and the junction held 17 bases outside the gene matches. Germline V gene lookup returns CDR1 WNHNN and CDR2 SYGVQD (reference sequence). The CDR3 consists of 18 residues. The CDR3 loop is CASSGPGIAGARENEQFF. CDR3 DNA sequence: TGCGCCAGCAGTGGGCCCGGGATAGCGGGGGCCCGAGAGAATGAGCAGTTCTTC.

The chain's CDR3 is CASSESTSGDEQYF. The CDR3 DNA reads as TGCGCCAGCAGTGAATCGACTAGCGGGGACGAGCAGTACTTC. This rearrangement joins TRBV10-1 to TRBJ2-7; 11 nucleotides line up with TRBD2. This CDR3 has 14 residues. V was pared by 3 bases and J by 5 bases, with 3 bases of the junction left unmatched. Germline CDR1 is WNHNN and CDR2 is SYGVQD (reference sequence).

The chain recombines TRBV5-8 with TRBJ2-3; 10 bases map to TRBD2. CDR1 is SGHTS and CDR2 is YDEGEE in the germline V gene. The length of the CDR3 is 16 residues. The junction had 6 bases not matched to a gene; V was cut back by 5 bases and J by 0 bases. The CDR3 coding sequence is TGTGCCAGCAGGGAAGCGGGGGGGCGAAGCACAGATACGCAGTATTTT. It translates to CASREAGGRSTDTQYF.

The V call is TRBV6-1, the J call TRBJ2-7; D uncertain. In germline, CDR1 is MNHNS, CDR2 SASEGT. The CDR3 loop spans 11 amino acids. Trimming pared 3 bases from V and 3 bases from J, leaving 3 bases between. CDR3 coding DNA: TGTGCCAGCAGTGACGGCTACGAGCAGTACTTC. Its protein product is CASSDGYEQYF.

This clone occurred once. V usage is TRBV6-2 or TRBV6-3 and J usage is TRBJ2-3, with 7 bases lining up with TRBD1. After removal of 4 bases from V and 0 bases from J, the junction contained 10 bases not matched to a gene. Germline values: CDR1 MNHEY, CDR2 SVGEGT. This CDR3 contains 17 residues. The CDR3 DNA sequence: TGTGCCAGCAGTTTGTCAGGGGGAGTAGTAAGCACAGATACGCAGTATTTT. It codes for CASSLSGGVVSTDTQYF.

This sequence joins TRBV5-4 and TRBJ1-1, with TRBD1 identical over 8 bases. This CDR3 has 13 amino acids. J lost 4 bases, V lost 5 bases, and 4 bases had no gene match. CDR1 is SGHNT, CDR2 YYREEE, per germline (reference sequence). For the CDR3, the DNA is TGTGCCAGCAGTTCTGACAGGGGCACTGAAGCTTTCTTT. Its translation is CASSSDRGTEAFF.

The J gene is TRBJ1-6, the V gene TRBV13; the match to TRBD1 covers 8 bases. The CDR3 length is 12 residues. Germline V gene lookup returns CDR1 PRHDT and CDR2 FYEKMQ (reference sequence). V lost 5 bases, J lost 14 bases, and 5 bases stayed unmatched. CDR3 nucleotide sequence: TGTGCCAGCAGCCGGCAGGGGGCATCCCTCCACTTT. It yields the protein CASSRQGASLHF.

Regarding this clone: One junction end does not reproduce the germline sequence, and a read error may be involved. V is TRBV6-4 and J is TRBJ1-5; D ambiguous. The CDR3 loop spans 9 amino acids. Germline CDR1 MRHNA, CDR2 SNTAGT. The CDR3 nucleotides read TGCACTTATAATCAGCCCCAGCATTTT. Encoded protein: CTYNQPQHF.

This clone was seen once. J is TRBJ1-2 and V is TRBV7-8; 8 nucleotides agree with TRBD1. CDR3 length equals 16 residues. Per the germline V gene, CDR1 is SGHVS and CDR2 is FQNEAQ. V lost 2 bases to trimming and J lost 1 base; unmatched junction nucleotides: 6. Written as DNA, the CDR3 is TGTGCCAGCAGCTTAACAACAGGGGGTGGTAACTATGGCTACACCTTC. Protein product: CASSLTTGGGNYGYTF. Full variable domain (missing parts from reference TRBV7-8 and TRBJ1-2): GAGVSQSPRYKVAKRGQDVALRCDPISGHVSLFWYQQALGQGPEFLTYFQNEAQLDKSGLPSDRFFAERPEGSVSTLKIQRTQQEDSAVYLCASSLTTGGGNYGYTFGSGTRLTVV.